The T cell receptor beta chain under discussion was sequenced for a study of chronic HIV infection and antiretroviral therapy. Per the germline V gene, CDR1 is SQVTM and CDR2 is ANQGSEA. V shed 1 base, J shed 8 bases, and the junction held 7 bases outside the gene matches. This CDR3 spans 14 amino acids. Using its own MiXCR run on the 5' RACE reads, TCRdb lists one record per CDR3 protein. The table has about 38,000 distinct CDR3 sequences, roughly 7.6% seen once. The origin of this receptor is an adult who had HIV and had not received antiretroviral therapy, or was an uninfected healthy control (not recorded which). The sample comprised peripheral blood. The chain recombines TRBV29-1 with TRBJ2-1, with 8 bases lining up with TRBD1. This chain's CDR3 is CSVEVPQGAYEQFF. The CDR3 DNA is TGCAGCGTTGAAGTGCCCCAGGGGGCATATGAGCAGTTCTTC.